This T cell receptor beta chain came from a study of spatial heterogeneity in lung cancer. Within the sample, this clonotype is medium-sized (0.01 to 0.1%). Described time point: sample taken at primary tumor resection. The germline CDR1 and CDR2 sequences are SGHTA and FQGNSA. V lost 1 base and J lost 4, with 13 bases in between. The CDR3 has 16 residues. A distinct unique molecular identifier was carried by each TCR cDNA molecule. Using its own MiXCR run on the 5' RACE reads, TCRdb lists one record per CDR3 protein. The data show roughly 25,000 distinct CDR3 sequences, with 7% seen just once and 14% held by the top ten.

The chain combines TRBV7-2 with TRBJ2-2; D gene ambiguous. This TCR derives from a male donor with early-stage non-small cell lung cancer. The specimen comprised PBMCs, sampled at surgery. CDR3 loop: CASSLDRPVVTGELFF. The DNA for the CDR3 is TGTGCCAGCAGCTTAGATCGGCCAGTAGTCACCGGGGAGCTGTTTTTT.